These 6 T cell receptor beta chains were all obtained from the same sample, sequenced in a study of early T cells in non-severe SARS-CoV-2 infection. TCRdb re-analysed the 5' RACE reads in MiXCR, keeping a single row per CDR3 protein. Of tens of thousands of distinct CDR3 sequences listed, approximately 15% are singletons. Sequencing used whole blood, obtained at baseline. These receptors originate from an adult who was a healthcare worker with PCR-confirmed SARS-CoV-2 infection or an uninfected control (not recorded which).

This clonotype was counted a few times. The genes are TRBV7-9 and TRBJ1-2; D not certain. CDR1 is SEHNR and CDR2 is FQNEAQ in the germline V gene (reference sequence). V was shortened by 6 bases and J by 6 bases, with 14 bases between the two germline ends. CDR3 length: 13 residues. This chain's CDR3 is CASSFGPSDGYTF. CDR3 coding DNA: TGTGCCAGCAGTTTTGGGCCATCGGATGGCTACACCTTC.

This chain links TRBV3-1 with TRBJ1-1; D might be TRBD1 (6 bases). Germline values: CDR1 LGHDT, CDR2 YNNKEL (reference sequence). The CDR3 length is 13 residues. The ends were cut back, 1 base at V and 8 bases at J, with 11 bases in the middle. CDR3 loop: CASSQGTAGEAFF. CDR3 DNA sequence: TGTGCCAGCAGCCAAGGGACAGCGGGAGAAGCTTTCTTT.

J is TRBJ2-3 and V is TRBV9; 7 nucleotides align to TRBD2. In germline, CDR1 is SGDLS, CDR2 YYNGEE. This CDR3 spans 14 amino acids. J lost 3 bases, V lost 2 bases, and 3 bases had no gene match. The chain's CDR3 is CASSVGRATDTQYF. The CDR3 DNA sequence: TGTGCCAGCAGCGTGGGGAGGGCAACAGATACGCAGTATTTT.

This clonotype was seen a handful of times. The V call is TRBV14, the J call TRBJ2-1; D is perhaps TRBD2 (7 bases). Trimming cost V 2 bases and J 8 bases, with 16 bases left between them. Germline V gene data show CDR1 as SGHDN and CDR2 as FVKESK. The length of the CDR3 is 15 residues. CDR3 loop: CASSQLGTGGDEQFF. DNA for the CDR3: TGTGCCAGCAGCCAACTCGGGACGGGGGGCGATGAGCAGTTCTTC.

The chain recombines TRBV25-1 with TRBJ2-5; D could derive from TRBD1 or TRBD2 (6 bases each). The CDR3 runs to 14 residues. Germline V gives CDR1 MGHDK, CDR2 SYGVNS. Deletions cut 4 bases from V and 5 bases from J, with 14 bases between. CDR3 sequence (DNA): TGTGCCAGCAGTGGTACAGGGAGGTCGGAGACCCAGTACTTC. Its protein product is CASSGTGRSETQYF.

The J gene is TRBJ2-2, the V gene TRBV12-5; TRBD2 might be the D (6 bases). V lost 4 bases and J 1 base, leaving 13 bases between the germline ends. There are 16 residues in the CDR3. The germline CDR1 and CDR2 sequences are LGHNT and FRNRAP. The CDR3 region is CASGSAGTLNTGELFF. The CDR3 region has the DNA TGTGCTAGTGGTTCTGCCGGGACTTTGAACACCGGGGAGCTGTTTTTT.